The TCR beta chain described here comes from a study of blood T cell repertoires in COVID-19. As for the study in general: The samples span acute and convalescent COVID-19 from the United States, Italy and Spain. PBMCs, B-cell-depleted T cells, or T cells provided the cDNA or gDNA that made up the material.

The CDR3 loop spans 14 amino acids. Trimming removed 4 bases at V and 6 bases at J, with 15 bases between. Germline V gives CDR1 ENHRY, CDR2 SYGVKD. In the original analysis: Nucleated cell counts were estimated from reference gene primer amplification. Libraries were prepared by immunoSEQ multiplex PCR; TCRdb keeps only in-frame clonotypes and omits some of them. The DNA was the basis for D and trimming; V, J and clone size are from that table. Of about 210,000 clones listed, over 75% are singletons. The sequencing input was peripheral blood. This TCR was recovered from a woman aged 40-49 years with acute or convalescent COVID-19. The gene calls are TRBV10-3 and TRBJ1-1; maybe TRBD1 (6 bases). CDR3: CAISGYRESAEAFF. In DNA form, the CDR3 reads TGTGCCATCAGTGGATACAGGGAATCCGCTGAAGCTTTCTTT.